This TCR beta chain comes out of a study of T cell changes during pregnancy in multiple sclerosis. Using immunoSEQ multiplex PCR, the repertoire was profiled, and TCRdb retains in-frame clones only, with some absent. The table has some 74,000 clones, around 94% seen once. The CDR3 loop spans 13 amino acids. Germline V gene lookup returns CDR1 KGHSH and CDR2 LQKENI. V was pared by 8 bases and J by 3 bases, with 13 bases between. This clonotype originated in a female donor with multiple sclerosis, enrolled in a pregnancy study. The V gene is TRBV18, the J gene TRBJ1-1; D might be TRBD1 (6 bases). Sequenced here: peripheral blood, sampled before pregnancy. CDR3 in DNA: TGTGCCAGCAGGGGGGGGGTAGACACTGAAGCTTTCTTT. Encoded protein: CASRGGVDTEAFF.